This T cell receptor (beta chain) was found in a study of shared clonotypes between healthy human individuals (dated by TCRdb to about 2020). At the level of the whole study: A couple of women and three men aged 18 to 49 years were included in the cohort. Per donor, three plates each were used for CD4 naive and CD4 memory, two for CD8 naive, and one for CD8 memory. Blood TCR repertoires of roughly five healthy adults were deeply sequenced to estimate repertoire size and the extent of clonotype sharing between individuals. Different laboratories and diverse techniques were used to prepare libraries and sequence TCR repertoires, to increase sequencing depth and limit assay-specific biases. Between about 0.94 and 8.9 billion PBMCs per donor were obtained by leukapheresis.

Regarding this clone: No antigen is known for it. One base away there is no much larger clone; base qualities are not given.

What the work shows at the level of the full study, not this receptor alone: Naive subsets generally had larger estimated clonotype richness than memory subsets did. The small number of donors limited the genetic and exposure-history diversity represented. Even with the large sequencing depth, rarefaction of the sorted-subset datasets indicated that sequencing was incomplete. Only blood was sampled, and tissue TCR repertoires likely differ from those in blood. Sharing across several donors was observed for approximately 5% of naive CD4, 3% to 3.5% of naive CD8, about 2.3% of memory CD4, and over 0.3% of memory CD8 clonotypes. Higher generation probabilities were observed for clonotypes shared by all four sorted-subset donors than for non-shared clonotypes. Pairwise subsampling indicated that sequencing depth was expected to affect the degree of clonotype sharing among donors.

Healthy HIV-negative adults with no recently reported acute infections or vaccinations were included as donors. Every donor was a Caucasian adult residing in Nashville, Tennessee, USA. CD4+ T cells were enriched through magnetic negative selection, after which naive cells were positively selected on CD45RA and the remaining negative fraction served as the memory subset. Blood was obtained by leukapheresis, after which PBMCs were separated by Ficoll-Histopaque density gradient centrifugation and cryopreserved in liquid nitrogen vapor phase. Analytical flow cytometry was used to check the purity and quantity of each magnetically sorted T cell population. From each sorted fraction, genomic DNA was isolated and quantified by UV absorbance on a Nanodrop 2000c. Using the deep immunoSEQ assay, TCR CDR3 regions were amplified from genomic DNA by multiplex PCR. Extracted genomic DNA from each cell subset was spread evenly across all wells of several immunoSEQ 96-well plates, with each plate serving as a replicate. For sorted subsets, each replicate PCR was loaded with about 0.2 ug genomic DNA, equivalent to roughly 30,000 T cell genomes. Purified libraries were measured with a Qubit 3.0 fluorometer, size-checked on a Bioanalyzer 2100, and measured again with the KAPA Library Quantification kit. Every immunoSEQ 96-well plate was sequenced on a dedicated single-read 150-cycle Illumina NextSeq 550 flow cell. The published analysis was carried out like this. Because only junctional sequences without quality scores were contained in the immunoSEQ output, filtering matching that applied to full-length reads could not be performed. Sequences were annotated with PyIR, a Python wrapper for IgBLAST v1.9, and V/J genes and CDR3 were assigned using IMGT germline references. Reads with weak V/J assignments (E-value above 1e-6), missing CDR3, stop codons, out-of-frame junctions, or ambiguous translated residues were removed. V3J clonotypes were defined as sequences sharing the same inferred V gene, J gene, and CDR3 amino acid sequence. Percentage overlap between repertoires was calculated by dividing the number of shared unique clonotypes by the size of the smaller repertoire. RTK rarefaction, the Chao1 estimator, and Recon v2.1 estimates of unobserved clonotypes were used to assess repertoire richness. Generation probabilities were computed with OLGA for all TCRbeta clonotypes obtained by the gDNA method from a handful of donors. Sourced from immuneACCESS, this table was stored by TCRdb with only in-frame sequences that have V and J called. A share of the clones is absent; for the studies checked, an unresolved V gene accounts for under half, and the remainder has no known explanation. V, J and clone size are taken as reported in that table, and D and trimming were inferred from the DNA itself. Counted in this sample were approximately 980,000 clones; over 75% of them appeared once. In total, the top ten clones hold approximately 1.5% of the sample.

The source material was memory CD4+ T cells sorted from blood. This specimen's cell subset or site label, interpreted: CD45RA-negative fraction. The receptor's source is a man aged 18 to 29 in good health.

The CDR3 in this case is CASRLRTSGDTDTQYF. In nucleotide form, the sequence is TGCGCCAGCAGATTGAGGACTAGCGGGGACACAGATACGCAGTATTTT. Rearrangement joined TRBV5-1 to TRBJ2-3; TRBD2 fits 12 bases in the junction. Trimming removed 5 bases from V and 2 bases from J; the gene matches leave 6 bases unexplained. The CDR3, cysteine through phenylalanine, is 16 amino acids long. Only the CDR3 part of the read is kept: 48 bases, read in frame from the first base. The germline V gene specifies SGHRS as CDR1 and YFSETQ as CDR2.